Listed below are T cell receptor beta chains from one sample, sequenced in a study of cytomegalovirus exposure and HLA in healthy donors. Data came from immunoSEQ multiplex PCR; TCRdb stores just in-frame clones and leaves some out. The profile shows 190,000 or so clones, around 79% of them singletons. Material for sequencing was PBMCs. The receptor set was obtained from a girl between 10 and 17 years old in good health and CMV-seropositive. The CDR3 runs from the conserved cysteine through the conserved F or W. A D gene is named only where the DNA matches it firmly. Not all rows give a size; the values are once, few, many and, for expanded clones, a class.

NA,TRBJ1-5,TRBV5-5,few,TGTGCCAGCAGCCCAGGTCTGTCAGGGGCTAGCAATCAGCCCCAGCATTTT,CASSPGLSGASNQPQHF
TRBD2,TRBJ2-7,TRBV6-5,NA,TGTGCCAGCAGTTACGGGGGGGGCTCCTACGAGCAGTACTTC,CASSYGGGSYEQYF
TRBD2,TRBJ2-3,TRBV5-6,NA,TGTGCCAGCAGCTTGTCGGTGACTAGCGGGGGTACGCAGTATTTT,CASSLSVTSGGTQYF
NA,TRBJ1-2,TRBV25-1,NA,TGTGCCAGCAGTGAATGGGGAGACTACTATGGCTACACCTTC,CASSEWGDYYGYTF
NA,TRBJ1-1,TRBV7-9,NA,TGTGCCAGCAGCCCCGGGAGGACACAGACTGAAGCTTTCTTT,CASSPGRTQTEAFF
NA,TRBJ1-1,TRBV14,NA,TGTGCCAGCAGCCCATCCCGAAGCGGGGTAGGCACTGAAGCTTTCTTT,CASSPSRSGVGTEAFF
NA,TRBJ1-1,TRBV5-1,NA,TGCGCCAGCAGCTATACAGGGAACACTGAAGCTTTCTTT,CASSYTGNTEAFF
NA,TRBJ2-7,TRBV29-1,NA,TGCAGCGTTGTTGCGGGGGCTTGGCACGAGCAGTACTTC,CSVVAGAWHEQYF
NA,TRBJ2-6,TRBV7-8,NA,TGTGCCAGCAGCTTAGGGGGACAAACTGGGGCCAACGTCCTGACTTTC,CASSLGGQTGANVLTF
TRBD1,TRBJ1-2,TRBV7-2,once,TGTGCCAGCAGCTTAGCGGGGACAGGGGGCTATGGCTACACCTTC,CASSLAGTGGYGYTF
NA,TRBJ1-2,TRBV25-1,NA,TGTGCCAGCAGTGGCCCTGGGCAGCTTTGGTATGGCTACACCTTC,CASSGPGQLWYGYTF
NA,TRBJ1-2,TRBV19,few,TGTGCCAGTAGTATAGCGGTCATCGATGGCTACACCTTC,CASSIAVIDGYTF
NA,TRBJ1-2,TRBV30,NA,TGTGCCTGGAGGGGGGCCTATGGCTACACCTTC,CAWRGAYGYTF
NA,TRBJ2-7,TRBV10-3,NA,TGTGCCATCAGTGAGGATAAGCGGGAGCAGTACTTC,CAISEDKREQYF
TRBD2,TRBJ2-3,TRBV4-3,NA,TGCGCCAGCAGCCAAGATAGGCTAGCGGGTCCCACAGATACGCAGTATTTT,CASSQDRLAGPTDTQYF
NA,TRBJ2-3,TRBV5-1,NA,TGCGCCAGTAGAGAACTAGCTCTCACAGATACGCAGTATTTT,CASRELALTDTQYF